Each of the 28 T cell receptor beta chains below was sequenced from the same sample in a study of T-cell memory formation after mild COVID-19 (dated by TCRdb to about 2021). Library preparation used 5' RACE. Sequencing took place on an Illumina NovaSeq 6000. TCRdb trimmed the raw reads at Q25, called clones with MiXCR and kept productive beta chains. Rows with a matching CDR3 protein are joined into one entry that keeps the most common DNA and genes. The sample table holds roughly 610,000 distinct CDR3 sequences, of which about 18% were seen once. Less than 10% of the sample comes from the top ten. The sequenced sample was PBMCs or a T cell subset sorted from them (not recorded which). These receptors all come from an adult woman who had mild COVID-19 (a few samples of this study predate the infection). The sample titles of this study are shuffled in the database, so cell type and time point are left out; the donor was told from shared clones.

The sample holds a few counts of this clonotype. This chain connects TRBV10-3 to TRBJ2-1, with 11 bases that match TRBD2. The CDR3 extends over 15 amino acids. Germline CDR1 and CDR2: ENHRY and SYGVKD. V trimming: 5 bases; J trimming: 4 bases; junction bases outside the gene matches: 4. CDR3 nucleotide sequence: TGTGCCATCAGTTCGACTAGCGGGATATACAATGAGCAGTTCTTC. Amino acid sequence: CAISSTSGIYNEQFF.

This sequence joins TRBV7-8 and TRBJ2-3; no clear D gene. Trimming cost V 0 bases and J 2 bases, with 6 bases left between them. The CDR3 extends over 14 amino acids. The V gene's germline CDR1 is SGHVS and CDR2 FQNEAQ. The CDR3 protein is CASSLAGITDTQYF. The CDR3 nucleotides are TGTGCCAGCAGCTTAGCGGGGATCACAGATACGCAGTATTTT.

This clonotype was found many times. The chain couples TRBV24-1 to TRBJ2-7; D unclear. The germline CDR1 and CDR2 sequences are KGHDR and SFDVKD. The CDR3 spans 12 residues. V was trimmed by 1 base and J by 5 bases, leaving 5 bases between them. CDR3 in amino acids: CATSDFSDEQYF. In nucleotides, the CDR3 is TGTGCCACCAGTGATTTCTCGGACGAGCAGTACTTC.

This clonotype showed up just a few times. The chain links TRBV5-1 to TRBJ2-7; D possibly corresponds to TRBD1 (6 bases). The germline gives CDR1 SGHRS, CDR2 YFSETQ. This CDR3 region has 15 residues. The germline V and J ends were trimmed by 3 bases and 0 bases, with 13 bases remaining between them. The CDR3 DNA reads as TGCGCCAGCAGCTACAGGGTAGGGAGCTCCTACGAGCAGTACTTC. Translation gives CASSYRVGSSYEQYF.

This clonotype occurred a few times. The chain uses TRBV5-6 and TRBJ2-1, with D perhaps assigned TRBD1 or TRBD2 (5 bases each). The CDR3 has 14 residues. V was shortened by 4 bases and J by 7 bases, with 15 bases between the two germline ends. In germline, CDR1 is SGHDT, CDR2 YYEEEE. DNA for the CDR3: TGTGCCAGCAGCGCCGGTGTCAGGGAGAATGAGCAGTTCTTC. The encoded protein is CASSAGVRENEQFF.

This clonotype was seen only a few times. V gene TRBV4-3 combines with J gene TRBJ2-1; 12 bases align to TRBD2. Per germline, CDR1 LGHNA and CDR2 YSLEER. There are 15 residues in the CDR3. V lost 4 bases and J lost 10; bases outside the gene matches: 8. CDR3 in amino acids: CASSPRTSGTGEQFF. In DNA form, the CDR3 reads TGCGCCAGCAGCCCGCGGACTAGCGGGACCGGAGAGCAGTTCTTC.

This clonotype was detected only a few times. This rearrangement joins TRBV7-2 to TRBJ2-4; a possible D gene is TRBD1 (6 bases). The length of the CDR3 is 16 residues. Per the germline V gene, CDR1 is SGHTA and CDR2 is FQGNSA. V lost 0 bases, J lost 1 base, and 10 bases lay in between. The CDR3 DNA reads TGTGCCAGCAGCTTAGCGGGTCAGGGGGCCAAAAACATTCAGTACTTC. Protein product: CASSLAGQGAKNIQYF.

The J gene is TRBJ1-6, the V gene TRBV6-5, with TRBD1 identical over 8 bases. V was pared by 5 bases and J by 8 bases, with 11 bases of the junction left unmatched. The CDR3 contains 16 residues. From germline, CDR1 is MNHEY and CDR2 SVGAGI. In nucleotides, the CDR3 is TGTGCCAGCAGTACCAATCCGGGACAGGCATATTCACCCCTCCACTTT. Translation gives CASSTNPGQAYSPLHF.

The V call is TRBV27, the J call TRBJ2-3; TRBD2 agrees at 12 bases. The CDR3 loop spans 18 amino acids. Germline assignment: CDR1 MNHEY and CDR2 SMNVEV (reference sequence). Trimming removed 2 bases from V and 0 bases from J; junction bases left unmatched: 6. The chain's CDR3 is CASSLRLAGASSTDTQYF. The CDR3 DNA sequence: TGTGCCAGCAGTTTACGACTAGCGGGGGCCTCTAGCACAGATACGCAGTATTTT.

This rearrangement joins TRBV5-8 to TRBJ2-1; D is possibly TRBD1 (6 bases). V lost 0 bases to trimming and J lost 4 bases, with 14 bases between them. The germline V gene encodes CDR1 SGHTS and CDR2 YDEGEE. CDR3 length: 16 residues. The CDR3 nucleotides read TGTGCCAGCAGCTTGGCTCTAGACAGGAGATACAATGAGCAGTTCTTC. Translating it yields CASSLALDRRYNEQFF.

V is TRBV5-6 and J is TRBJ2-3, with 13 bases that match TRBD2. The J segment lost 0 bases and the V segment lost 5 bases, leaving 9 bases of the junction unmatched. Germline V gene lookup returns CDR1 SGHDT and CDR2 YYEEEE. The length of the CDR3 is 18 residues. Written as DNA, the CDR3 is TGTGCCAGCAGTAAACCGGGACTAGCGGGGAGGAGCACAGATACGCAGTATTTT. It encodes CASSKPGLAGRSTDTQYF.

The V call is TRBV27, the J call TRBJ2-1; D ambiguous. There are 15 residues in the CDR3. Trimming left V 5 bases short and J 3 bases short, with 14 bases between. The germline V gene encodes CDR1 MNHEY and CDR2 SMNVEV (reference sequence). The CDR3 spells CASSPQSLDYNEQFF. CDR3 sequence (DNA): TGTGCCAGCAGTCCCCAGAGTTTGGACTACAATGAGCAGTTCTTC.

In this sample, this clonotype turned up a few times. The chain carries TRBV11-3 and TRBJ2-1, with D tentatively TRBD1 or TRBD2 (6 bases each). The germline V and J ends were trimmed by 4 bases and 4 bases, with 11 bases remaining between them. The CDR3 has 14 amino acids. Germline values: CDR1 SGHNT, CDR2 YENEEA. The CDR3 is CASSSEGGYNEQFF. Written as DNA, the CDR3 is TGTGCCAGCAGCTCAGAGGGGGGATACAATGAGCAGTTCTTC. Combining the CDR3 with reference TRBV11-3 and TRBJ2-1 gives the whole variable domain EAGVVQSPRYKIIEKKQPVAFWCNPISGHNTLYWYLQNLGQGPELLIRYENEEAVDDSQLPKDRFSAERLKGVDSTLKIQPAELGDSAVYLCASSSEGGYNEQFFGPGTRLTVL.

This sequence joins TRBV7-9 and TRBJ1-1; tentatively, D is TRBD1 (6 bases). Trimming shortened V by 11 bases and J by 0 bases, and 10 bases separated the two germline ends. The CDR3 has 12 amino acids. The germline V gene has CDR1 SEHNR and CDR2 FQNEAQ (reference sequence). The CDR3 DNA is TGTGCCGGAACAGGGATGAACACTGAAGCTTTCTTT. Amino acid sequence: CAGTGMNTEAFF. The full variable domain, rest sourced from reference TRBV7-9 and TRBJ1-1, is DTGVSQNPRHKITKRGQNVTFRCDPISEHNRLYWYRQTLGQGPEFLTYFQNEAQLEKSRLLSDRFSAERPKGSFSTLEIQRTEQGDSAMYLCAGTGMNTEAFFGQGTRLTVV.

This clonotype came up a few times. The V gene is TRBV25-1, the J gene TRBJ1-5; D remains ambiguous. Germline lookup yields CDR1 MGHDK and CDR2 SYGVNS. V lost 5 bases and J 7 bases, leaving 12 bases between the germline ends. The CDR3 loop spans 13 amino acids. CDR3 amino acids: CASSLRTGQPQHF. The CDR3 region has the DNA TGTGCCAGCAGTCTCCGGACGGGACAGCCCCAGCATTTT.

The chain links TRBV29-1 to TRBJ1-1; maybe TRBD1 (6 bases). This CDR3 region has 13 residues. Trimming took off 4 bases at V and 2 bases at J, with 11 bases between the two ends. CDR1 SQVTM and CDR2 ANQGSEA come from the germline V gene. CDR3 bases: TGCAGCGTTGCATACGGGGGCAACACTGAAGCTTTCTTT. Its protein product is CSVAYGGNTEAFF.

This clonotype was counted at least ten times. The junction shows a germline mismatch at one end, possibly a read error. The chain is built from TRBV28 and TRBJ2-1, with a possible D match to TRBD2 (5 bases). Germline V gene data show CDR1 as MDHEN and CDR2 as SYDVKM. This CDR3 spans 13 amino acids. CDR3 sequence reads: CASSFDRWAGAVF. The CDR3 coding sequence is TGTGCCAGCAGTTTCGATAGATGGGCAGGAGCGGTCTTC. The entire variable domain, with the rest obtained from reference TRBV28 and TRBJ2-1, is as follows: DVKVTQSSRYLVKRTGEKVFLECVQDMDHENMFWYRQDPGLGLRLIYFSYDVKMKEKGDIPEGYSVSREKKERFSLILESASTNQTSMYLCASSFDRWAGAVFGPGTRLTVL.

This clonotype has only a few counts. V usage is TRBV14 and J usage is TRBJ1-1; 9 positions match TRBD1. Trimming removed 4 bases from V and 1 base from J; junction bases left unmatched: 10. The CDR3 contains 17 residues. Germline loops: CDR1 SGHDN, CDR2 FVKESK. The CDR3 nucleotides read TGTGCCAGCAGCCTACCCGGGACAGGGAAGGGGAACACTGAAGCTTTCTTT. Its protein product is CASSLPGTGKGNTEAFF.

V and J are TRBV12-3 or TRBV12-4 and TRBJ2-3, with D tentatively TRBD1 or TRBD2 (5 bases each). Trimming pared 6 bases from V and 4 bases from J, leaving 11 bases between. The CDR3 is 13 amino acids. The CDR3 loop is CASSVGDPDTQYF. In DNA form, the CDR3 reads TGTGCCAGCAGCGTCGGGGACCCAGATACGCAGTATTTT.

This rearrangement joins TRBV24-1 to TRBJ1-1, with 7 bases aligning to TRBD1. The ends lost 6 bases at V and 4 bases at J; junction bases unmatched: 4. CDR3 size: 13 residues. Germline V gene data show CDR1 as KGHDR and CDR2 as SFDVKD. CDR3 in amino acids: CATSPTGVTEAFF. The CDR3, as DNA: TGTGCCACCAGTCCCACAGGGGTCACTGAAGCTTTCTTT.

This clonotype appeared a few times. The rearrangement links TRBV30 to TRBJ1-1, with D tentatively TRBD1 (6 bases). V was clipped by 2 bases and J by 0 bases, with 16 bases between them. The CDR3 runs to 16 residues. Germline CDR1 GTSNPN, CDR2 SVGIG (reference sequence). The CDR3 nucleotides are TGTGCCTGGAGTTGGCTGGGGAGGGGGATGAACACTGAAGCTTTCTTT. Translation gives CAWSWLGRGMNTEAFF.

This chain uses TRBV5-6 with TRBJ1-1; the match to TRBD1 covers 8 bases. Germline CDR1 SGHDT, CDR2 YYEEEE. V shed 2 bases and J 1 base; nucleotides not matched to a gene: 7. The CDR3 spans 16 residues. CDR3 amino acids: CASSFVPGQANTEAFF. The CDR3 DNA sequence: TGTGCCAGCAGCTTCGTACCGGGACAGGCGAACACTGAAGCTTTCTTT.

The chain links TRBV7-3 to TRBJ2-1; TRBD2 matches at 8 bases. Germline V gives CDR1 SGHTA, CDR2 FQGTGA. Trimming removed 5 bases from V and 7 bases from J; junction bases left unmatched: 13. The CDR3 sequence is 16 residues long. CDR3 coding DNA: TGTGCCAGCAGCCTCCAGAACGGCGGGAGGTTAAATGAGCAGTTCTTC. It is translated as CASSLQNGGRLNEQFF.

The sample holds many counts of this clonotype. V usage is TRBV6-4 and J usage is TRBJ2-3; no clear D. Trimming left V 3 bases short and J 0 bases short, with 10 bases between. CDR1 MRHNA and CDR2 SNTAGT come from the germline V gene. The CDR3 is made up of 15 amino acids. The CDR3 loop is CASSESAGSTDTQYF. CDR3 DNA sequence: TGTGCCAGCAGTGAATCGGCAGGAAGCACAGATACGCAGTATTTT.

This clonotype appeared a few times. V usage is TRBV29-1 and J usage is TRBJ2-3; D is uncertain. Between the trimmed V and J ends, which lost 1 base and 0 bases, there was a span of 11 bases. The CDR3 covers 15 residues. Germline values: CDR1 SQVTM, CDR2 ANQGSEA. DNA of the CDR3: TGCAGCGTTGAAGGGCGGACGACTAGCACAGATACGCAGTATTTT. Translation gives CSVEGRTTSTDTQYF.

This chain links TRBV4-3 with TRBJ1-2, with D possibly matching TRBD1 (5 bases). The V end lost 1 base, the J end lost 5 bases, and 14 bases lay between the germline ends. The length of the CDR3 is 15 residues. Germline V gene data show CDR1 as LGHNA and CDR2 as YSLEER. This chain's CDR3 is CASSQGVGGRYGYTF. CDR3 sequence (DNA): TGCGCCAGCAGCCAAGGGGTGGGGGGACGGTATGGCTACACCTTC.

V usage is TRBV25-1 and J usage is TRBJ2-4; D possibly corresponds to TRBD1 (7 bases). The CDR3 loop spans 12 amino acids. V lost 3 bases and J lost 15, with 15 bases in between. Germline V lookup: CDR1 MGHDK, CDR2 SYGVNS. Here the CDR3 reads CASSDGRQGLYF. The CDR3 DNA reads as TGTGCCAGCAGTGACGGGCGACAGGGACTGTACTTC.

The chain employs TRBV6-5 and TRBJ1-2, with 10 bases fitting TRBD1. With 4 bases clipped from V and 6 bases from J, the junction kept 2 bases outside the gene matches. CDR3 length equals 13 residues. The germline CDR1 and CDR2 sequences are MNHEY and SVGAGI. The chain's CDR3 is CASSSTGGNGYTF. The CDR3 DNA is TGTGCCAGCAGTTCGACAGGGGGCAATGGCTACACCTTC.